This paragraph reports one TCR beta chain. Its specific antigen is unknown. Base qualities are not recorded, but no much larger clone differs from it by a single base. Participants in the prospective study were enrolled through a virtual design, were aged roughly 18 to 100 years, and lived in under 25 United States geographic areas. In the prospective study, participants were assigned to cohorts based on the clinical history participants reported in a screening survey and a study questionnaire. In the prospective study, mobile phlebotomists collected whole blood, serum and a nasopharyngeal or oropharyngeal swab from each participant. Additional blood draws and questionnaires over an approximately two-month period could optionally be provided by prospective study participants. Before DNA extraction, prospective study blood samples were shipped either frozen or at room temperature. TCRbeta CDR3 regions were amplified from genomic DNA by means of the immunoSEQ Assay, a bias-controlled multiplex PCR. The authors' pipeline ran thus. The number of nucleated cells in each sample was estimated by amplification of reference gene primers within the assay. To quantify the absolute abundance of each unique TCRbeta CDR3 rearrangement, sequence reads were collapsed and filtered. Productive Simpson clonality was computed per sample as the square root of Simpson's diversity index over productive rearrangements. This is the immuneACCESS table as TCRdb keeps it, with only in-frame sequences that have V and J called. A part of the clones is gone; compared with another copy, unresolved V genes explain less than half, and the rest is unexplained. That table furnishes V, J and clone size, whereas the DNA furnished D and trimming. The sample has under 200,000 clones on record, less than 85% of them singletons. The ten largest clones take up around 5.5% of the sample.

CDR3 length: 14 amino acids, cysteine to phenylalanine. Kept here is only the CDR3 DNA, which spans 42 bases and is read in frame from base 1. The germline V end is reduced by 7 bases and the J end by 4 bases; junction bases left unmatched: 9. CDR1 and CDR2, per the germline V gene, are SQVTM and ANQGSEA. This record belongs to a study of blood T cell repertoires in COVID-19 (dated by TCRdb to 2019 to 2021). With regard to the full study: The collaborator samples originated in the United States, Italy and Spain and spanned the acute and convalescent phases of COVID-19. Where available, HLA class I and class II types were obtained from metadata supplied by the sample provider rather than from assay-based typing. The samples were drawn from the first 160 participants of the ongoing ImmuneRACE study and from 1,254 subjects provided by 6 global collaborators. Deeply sampled blood TCRbeta repertoires from subjects exposed to, actively infected with, or recovered from COVID-19 were included in the dataset. The prospective study material was composed of cDNA or gDNA derived from T cells, B-cell-depleted T cells, or PBMCs. A freely available public database, intended as a resource for researchers studying the immune response to SARS-CoV-2, is where the repertoires were released. A de-identified subject ID, COVID-19 status, age in years and sex were almost always included in the sample metadata.

The research as a whole found: Clinical and demographic metadata were provided uncurated, with the amount varying by source and participant.

Sequenced sample: PBMCs or T cells enriched from blood (not recorded which). The chain couples TRBV29-1 to TRBJ2-4; the junction holds 8 bases that match TRBD2. This clonotype was sampled from a woman aged 55-69 years with acute COVID-19. At the DNA level, the sequence is TGCAGCGCCCGAGATCGGGGGGGTAAAAACATTCAGTACTTC. Translated, this is CSARDRGGKNIQYF.